This T cell receptor beta chain appears in the sequencing data of a study of T-cell reconstitution after alpha-beta-depleted transplantation in children. Study findings and constraints: Surviving recipient T cells and thymic progenitors produced the high day-60 TCRbeta diversity seen in some patients. Once a year had passed after transplant, T-cell counts and diversity came mostly from newly produced T cells.

Preparation of the TCRbeta library was carried out with unique molecular identifiers. One entry per CDR3 protein results from TCRdb running MiXCR on the PCR reads. This sample has 250,000 to 300,000 distinct CDR3 sequences; 7.5% to 9% occur once, and the top ten carry 9.1%. This clonotype occurred many times. What it binds is unknown. Sequenced here: peripheral blood, sampled 360 days after TCRalphabeta/CD19-depleted stem cell transplant. This clonotype was sampled from a female patient aged 2-10 years who had a stem cell transplant for Fanconi anemia, so the T cells may come from the graft donor.

CDR3 nucleotides: TGTGCCAGCAGCCCGGGACTAGTCACAGATACGCAGTATTTT. This codes for CASSPGLVTDTQYF. The V gene is TRBV9, the J gene TRBJ2-3; 8 bases line up with TRBD2. The CDR3 totals 14 residues. V lost 4 bases and J lost 2; bases outside the gene matches: 3. Per the germline V gene, CDR1 is SGDLS and CDR2 is YYNGEE.